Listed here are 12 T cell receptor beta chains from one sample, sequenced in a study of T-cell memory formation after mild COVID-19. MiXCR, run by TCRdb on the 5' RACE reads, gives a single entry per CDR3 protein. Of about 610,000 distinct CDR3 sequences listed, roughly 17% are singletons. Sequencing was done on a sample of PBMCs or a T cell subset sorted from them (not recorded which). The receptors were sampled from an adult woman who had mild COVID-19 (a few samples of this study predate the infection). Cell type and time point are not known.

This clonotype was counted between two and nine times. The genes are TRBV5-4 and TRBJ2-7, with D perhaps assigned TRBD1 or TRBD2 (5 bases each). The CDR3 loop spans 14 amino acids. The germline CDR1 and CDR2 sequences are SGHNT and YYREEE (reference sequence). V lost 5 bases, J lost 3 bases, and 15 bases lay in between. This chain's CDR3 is CASSSGTARYEQYF. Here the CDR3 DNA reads TGTGCCAGCAGTTCCGGGACCGCCCGCTACGAGCAGTACTTC.

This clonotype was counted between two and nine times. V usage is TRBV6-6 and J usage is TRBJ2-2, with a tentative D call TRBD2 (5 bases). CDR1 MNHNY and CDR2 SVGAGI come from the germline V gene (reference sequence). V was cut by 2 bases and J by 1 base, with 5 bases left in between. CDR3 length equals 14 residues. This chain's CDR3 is CASSYGGNTGELFF. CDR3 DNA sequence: TGTGCCAGCAGTTACGGAGGGAACACCGGGGAGCTGTTTTTT.

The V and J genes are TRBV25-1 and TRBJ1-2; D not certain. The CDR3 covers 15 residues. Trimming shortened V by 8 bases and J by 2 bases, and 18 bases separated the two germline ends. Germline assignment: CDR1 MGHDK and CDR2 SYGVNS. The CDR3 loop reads CASQGMRLGNYGYTF. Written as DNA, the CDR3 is TGTGCCAGCCAAGGGATGCGACTGGGAAACTATGGCTACACCTTC.

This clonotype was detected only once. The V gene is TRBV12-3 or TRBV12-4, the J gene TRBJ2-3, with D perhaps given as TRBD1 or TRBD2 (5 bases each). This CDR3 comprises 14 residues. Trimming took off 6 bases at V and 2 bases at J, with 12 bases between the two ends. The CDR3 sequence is CASSQPGPTDTQYF. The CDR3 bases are TGTGCCAGCAGCCAACCGGGACCCACAGATACGCAGTATTTT.

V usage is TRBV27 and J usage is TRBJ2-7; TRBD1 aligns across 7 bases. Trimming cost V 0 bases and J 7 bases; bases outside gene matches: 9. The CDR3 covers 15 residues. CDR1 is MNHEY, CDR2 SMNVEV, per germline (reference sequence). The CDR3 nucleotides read TGTGCCAGCAGTTTATCACAGGGGCGGACATGGGAGCAGTACTTC. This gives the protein CASSLSQGRTWEQYF.

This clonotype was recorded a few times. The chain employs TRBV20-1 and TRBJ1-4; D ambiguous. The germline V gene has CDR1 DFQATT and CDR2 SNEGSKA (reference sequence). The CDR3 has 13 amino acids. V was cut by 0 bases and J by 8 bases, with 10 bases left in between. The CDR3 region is CSARDSDTEKLFF. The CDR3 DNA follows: TGCAGTGCTAGAGATTCTGATACAGAAAAACTGTTTTTT.

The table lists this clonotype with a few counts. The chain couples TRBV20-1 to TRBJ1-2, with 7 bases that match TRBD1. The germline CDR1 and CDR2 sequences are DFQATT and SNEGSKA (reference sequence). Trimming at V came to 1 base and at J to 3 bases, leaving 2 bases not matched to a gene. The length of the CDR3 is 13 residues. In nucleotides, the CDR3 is TGCAGTGCTAGAGTCAGGGGGGACTATGGCTACACCTTC. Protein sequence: CSARVRGDYGYTF.

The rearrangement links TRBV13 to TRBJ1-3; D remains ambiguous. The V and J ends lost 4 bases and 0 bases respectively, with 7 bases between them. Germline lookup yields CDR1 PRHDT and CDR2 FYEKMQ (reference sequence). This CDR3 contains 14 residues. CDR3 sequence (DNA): TGTGCCAGCAGCTCTTGGAGCTCTGGAAACACCATATATTTT. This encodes CASSSWSSGNTIYF.

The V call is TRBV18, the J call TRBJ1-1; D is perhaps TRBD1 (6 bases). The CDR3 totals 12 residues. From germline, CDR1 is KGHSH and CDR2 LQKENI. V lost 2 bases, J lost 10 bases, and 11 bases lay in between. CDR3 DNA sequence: TGTGCCAGCTCACCAGACAGGTTTGCAGCTTTCTTT. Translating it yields CASSPDRFAAFF.

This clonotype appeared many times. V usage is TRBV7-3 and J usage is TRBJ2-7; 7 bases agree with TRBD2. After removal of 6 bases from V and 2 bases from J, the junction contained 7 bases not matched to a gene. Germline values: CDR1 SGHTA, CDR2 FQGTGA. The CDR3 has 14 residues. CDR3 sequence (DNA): TGTGCCAGCAGTAAGGTAGCGGGTGCCTACGAGCAGTACTTC. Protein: CASSKVAGAYEQYF. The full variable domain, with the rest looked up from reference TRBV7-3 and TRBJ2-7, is GAGVSQTPSNKVTEKGKYVELRCDPISGHTALYWYRQSLGQGPEFLIYFQGTGAADDSGLPNDRFFAVRPEGSVSTLKIQRTERGDSAVYLCASSKVAGAYEQYFGPGTRLTVT.

The CDR3 reads CASSPLGVHYEQYF. The CDR3 DNA follows: TGTGCCAGCAGCCCCCTAGGCGTTCACTACGAGCAGTACTTC. The chain joins TRBV9 to TRBJ2-7, with no clear D. CDR3 length: 14 amino acids. The ends were cut back, 4 bases at V and 3 bases at J, with 14 bases in the middle. Germline V gene data show CDR1 as SGDLS and CDR2 as YYNGEE.

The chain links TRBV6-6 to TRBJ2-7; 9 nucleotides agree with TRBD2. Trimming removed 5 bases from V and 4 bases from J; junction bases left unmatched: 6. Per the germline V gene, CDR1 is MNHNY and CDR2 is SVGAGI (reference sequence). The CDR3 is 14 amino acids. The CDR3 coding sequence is TGTGCCAGCAGTGGTGGACTAGCGCGATACGAGCAGTACTTC. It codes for CASSGGLARYEQYF.